One sample yielded the 8 T cell receptor beta chains listed below, sequenced in a study of T-cell reconstitution after alpha-beta-depleted transplantation in children. Library preparation (for TCRbeta) was performed with unique molecular identifiers. Each CDR3 protein gets one entry after TCRdb re-called the PCR reads with MiXCR. Among 500,000 to 650,000 distinct CDR3 sequences listed, about an eighth were seen once. The input for sequencing was PBMCs, mostly from graft donor cells, taken 180 days after TCRalphabeta/CD19-depleted stem cell transplant. The receptors come from a female patient aged 2-10 years who had a stem cell transplant for aplastic anemia, so the T cells may come from the graft donor.

In this sample, this clonotype turned up a few times. This chain links TRBV12-3 or TRBV12-4 with TRBJ1-2; D call uncertain. Trimming left V 7 bases short and J 2 bases short, with 14 bases between. The CDR3 is 14 residues long. CDR3: CASTKTNTNYGYTF. In DNA, the CDR3 is TGTGCCAGCACCAAAACGAACACGAACTATGGCTACACCTTC.

In its sample, this clonotype was seen a few times. The chain combines TRBV20-1 with TRBJ2-3, with D possibly being TRBD1 (6 bases). The CDR3 has 14 residues. The V gene's germline CDR1 is DFQATT and CDR2 SNEGSKA (reference sequence). The ends were cut back, 6 bases at V and 2 bases at J, with 15 bases in the middle. The CDR3 reads CSAPRTALTDTQYF. In DNA form, the CDR3 reads TGCAGTGCGCCCCGGACAGCCCTCACAGATACGCAGTATTTT.

The chain couples TRBV10-1 to TRBJ2-1; 8 nucleotides match TRBD1. This CDR3 has 17 residues. V lost 6 bases, J lost 1 base, and 11 bases stayed unmatched. Germline CDR1 and CDR2: WNHNN and SYGVQD (reference sequence). The chain's CDR3 is CASSLWGQATSYNEQFF. The CDR3 DNA follows: TGCGCCAGCAGCCTCTGGGGACAGGCCACATCCTACAATGAGCAGTTCTTC.

This clonotype showed up many times. The rearrangement uses TRBV6-5 and TRBJ2-7; D is possibly TRBD1 or TRBD2 (5 bases each). CDR1 and CDR2 from the germline V gene are MNHEY and SVGAGI. The CDR3 has 16 residues. Trimming left V 0 bases short and J 3 bases short, with 15 bases between. DNA for the CDR3: TGTGCCAGCAGTTACTCGAGAGGGGAAGTAGACTACGAGCAGTACTTC. Its translation is CASSYSRGEVDYEQYF.

This clonotype was observed at least ten times. This chain links TRBV7-9 with TRBJ1-2; 11 bases match TRBD1. CDR1 and CDR2 from the germline V gene are SEHNR and FQNEAQ (reference sequence). V lost 5 bases to trimming and J lost 7 bases; unmatched junction nucleotides: 6. The CDR3 totals 14 residues. The CDR3 is CASSIGTGGAGYTF. The DNA of the CDR3 is TGTGCCAGCAGCATCGGGACAGGGGGAGCTGGCTACACCTTC.

The sample holds a few counts of this clonotype. The chain is built from TRBV7-2 and TRBJ1-1, with no clear D. Germline V gene sequence: CDR1 SGHTA, CDR2 FQGNSA. This CDR3 region has 15 residues. Trimming stripped 6 bases from V and 2 bases from J, with 16 bases between. In nucleotides, the CDR3 is TGTGCCAGCAGGATTGCCGAGGGTACTAACACTGAAGCTTTCTTT. This translates into CASRIAEGTNTEAFF.

This clonotype came up a few times. The genes are TRBV15 and TRBJ2-1; 8 positions agree with TRBD2. The germline V gene encodes CDR1 LNHNV and CDR2 YYDKDF (reference sequence). The V and J ends lost 1 base and 5 bases, in that order; junction bases with no gene match: 4. CDR3 length equals 15 residues. Here the CDR3 reads CATSRALAGNNEQFF. The CDR3 nucleotides read TGTGCCACCAGCAGAGCATTAGCGGGAAACAATGAGCAGTTCTTC. Drawing the rest from reference TRBV15 and TRBJ2-1, the complete variable domain is DAMVIQNPRYQVTQFGKPVTLSCSQTLNHNVMYWYQQKSSQAPKLLFHYYDKDFNNEADTPDNFQSRRPNTSFCFLDIRSPGLGDTAMYLCATSRALAGNNEQFFGPGTRLTVL.

This clonotype came up a few times. The chain carries TRBV25-1 and TRBJ2-1, with TRBD1 matching 12 bases. Germline V gene sequence: CDR1 MGHDK, CDR2 SYGVNS. The CDR3 loop spans 22 amino acids. The junction had 28 bases not matched to a gene; V was cut back by 5 bases and J by 8 bases. CDR3 bases: TGTGCCAGCAGTCCTCAACGACCGGGACAGGGGGCCTCCCATGTGGTAATGGATGAGCAGTTCTTC. It translates to CASSPQRPGQGASHVVMDEQFF.